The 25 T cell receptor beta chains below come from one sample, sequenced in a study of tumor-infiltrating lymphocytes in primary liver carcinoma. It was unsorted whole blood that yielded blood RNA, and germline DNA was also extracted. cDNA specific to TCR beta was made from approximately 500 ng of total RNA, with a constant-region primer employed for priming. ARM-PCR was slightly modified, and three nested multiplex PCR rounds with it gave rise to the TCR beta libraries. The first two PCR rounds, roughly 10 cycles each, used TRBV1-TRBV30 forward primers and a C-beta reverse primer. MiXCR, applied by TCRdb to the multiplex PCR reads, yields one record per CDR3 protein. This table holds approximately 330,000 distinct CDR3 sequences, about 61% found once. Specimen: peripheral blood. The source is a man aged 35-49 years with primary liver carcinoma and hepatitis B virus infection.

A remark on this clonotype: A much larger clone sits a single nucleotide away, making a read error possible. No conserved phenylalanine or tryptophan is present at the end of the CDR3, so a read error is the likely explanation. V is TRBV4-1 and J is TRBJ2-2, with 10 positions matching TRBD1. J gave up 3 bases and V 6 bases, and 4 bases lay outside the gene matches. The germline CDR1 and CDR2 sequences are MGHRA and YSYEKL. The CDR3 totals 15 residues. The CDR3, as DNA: TGCGCCAGCAGTGGACAGGGGGGCTACACCGGGGAGCTGTTTTTA. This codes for CASSGQGGYTGELFL.

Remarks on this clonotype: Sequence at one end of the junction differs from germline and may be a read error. DNA for the CDR3: TGTGCCAGCAGTACCTGCCCGGGATTCTACAATGACCAGTTCTTC. Translation gives CASSTCPGFYNDQFF. The rearrangement links TRBV11-2 to TRBJ2-1; TRBD2 might be the D (5 bases). The CDR3 spans 15 residues. From germline, CDR1 is SGHAT and CDR2 FQNNGV.

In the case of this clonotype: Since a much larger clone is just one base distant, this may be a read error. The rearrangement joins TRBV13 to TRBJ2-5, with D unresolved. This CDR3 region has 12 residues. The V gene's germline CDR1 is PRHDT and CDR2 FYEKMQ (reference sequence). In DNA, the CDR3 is TGTGCCAGCATCTTAGGCCTGGAGACCCAGTACTTC. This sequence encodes CASILGLETQYF.

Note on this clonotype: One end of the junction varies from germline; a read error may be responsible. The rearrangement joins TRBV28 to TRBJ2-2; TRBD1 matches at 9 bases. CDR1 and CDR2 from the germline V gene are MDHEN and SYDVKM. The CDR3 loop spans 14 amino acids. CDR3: CVTRDRDNTGEPFF. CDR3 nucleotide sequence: TGTGTCACCCGGGACAGGGATAACACCGGGGAGCCGTTTTTT.

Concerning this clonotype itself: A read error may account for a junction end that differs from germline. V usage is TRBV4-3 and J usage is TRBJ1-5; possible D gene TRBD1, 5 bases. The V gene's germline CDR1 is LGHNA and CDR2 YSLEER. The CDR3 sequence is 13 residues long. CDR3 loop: CASGQDRNQPQHF. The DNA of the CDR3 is TGCGCCAGCGGCCAAGACAGAAATCAGCCCCAGCATTTT.

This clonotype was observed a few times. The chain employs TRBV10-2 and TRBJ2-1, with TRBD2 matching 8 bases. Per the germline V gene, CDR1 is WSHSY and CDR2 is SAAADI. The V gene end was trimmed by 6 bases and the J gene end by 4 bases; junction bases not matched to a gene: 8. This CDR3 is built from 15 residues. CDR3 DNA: TGCGCCAGCAGCAAGAGCGGGAGTGGGTACAATGAGCAGTTCTTC. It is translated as CASSKSGSGYNEQFF.

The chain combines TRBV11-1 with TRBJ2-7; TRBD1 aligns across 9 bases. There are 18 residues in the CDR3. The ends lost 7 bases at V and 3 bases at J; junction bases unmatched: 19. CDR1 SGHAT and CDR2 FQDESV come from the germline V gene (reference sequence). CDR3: CASITLSGTGPFFYEQYF. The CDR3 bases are TGTGCCAGCATTACCCTTTCCGGGACAGGGCCTTTCTTCTACGAGCAGTACTTC.

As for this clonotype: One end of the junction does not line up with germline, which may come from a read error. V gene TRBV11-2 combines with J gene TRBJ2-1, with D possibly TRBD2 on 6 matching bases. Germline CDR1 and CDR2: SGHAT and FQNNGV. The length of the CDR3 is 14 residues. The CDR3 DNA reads TGTGCCAGCAACTTAGACGGGAGTCACAATGAGCAGTTCTTT. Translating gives CASNLDGSHNEQFF. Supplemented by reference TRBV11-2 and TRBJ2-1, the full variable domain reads EAGVAQSPRYKIIEKRQSVAFWCNPISGHATLYWYQQILGQGPKLLIQFQNNGVVDDSQLPKDRFSAERLKGVDSTLKIQPAKLEDSAVYLCASNLDGSHNEQFFGPGTRLTVL.

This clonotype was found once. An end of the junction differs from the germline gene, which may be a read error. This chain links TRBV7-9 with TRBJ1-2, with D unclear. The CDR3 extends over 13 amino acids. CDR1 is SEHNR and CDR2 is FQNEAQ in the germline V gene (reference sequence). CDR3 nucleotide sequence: TGTGCCAGCAGCTTAGGGGTGGTCTATGGCTACACATTC. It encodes CASSLGVVYGYTF.

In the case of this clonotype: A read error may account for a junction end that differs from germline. DNA of the CDR3: TGTGCCAGCAGCTTAAGAGGGGGGTCCTCCTATAATGAGAAGTTCTTC. Residues: CASSLRGGSSYNEKFF. The rearrangement links TRBV11-2 to TRBJ2-1; the D call may be TRBD1 or TRBD2 (6 bases each). The CDR3 is 16 residues long. Germline-derived CDR1 and CDR2 are SGHAT and FQNNGV.

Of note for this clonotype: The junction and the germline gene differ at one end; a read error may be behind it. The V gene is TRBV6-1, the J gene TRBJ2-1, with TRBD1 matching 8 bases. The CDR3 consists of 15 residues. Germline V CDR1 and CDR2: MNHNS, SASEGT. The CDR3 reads CASSEDMNPRTGRIF. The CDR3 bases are TGTGCCAGCAGTGAAGACATGAACCCGAGGACAGGGAGGATCTTC.

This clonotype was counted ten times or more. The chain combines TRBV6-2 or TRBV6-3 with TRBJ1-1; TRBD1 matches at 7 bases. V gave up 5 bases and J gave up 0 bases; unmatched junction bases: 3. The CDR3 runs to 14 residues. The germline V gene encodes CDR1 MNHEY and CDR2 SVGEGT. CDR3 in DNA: TGTGCCAGCAGTCTGACAGGGTTGAACACTGAAGCTTTCTTT. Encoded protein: CASSLTGLNTEAFF.

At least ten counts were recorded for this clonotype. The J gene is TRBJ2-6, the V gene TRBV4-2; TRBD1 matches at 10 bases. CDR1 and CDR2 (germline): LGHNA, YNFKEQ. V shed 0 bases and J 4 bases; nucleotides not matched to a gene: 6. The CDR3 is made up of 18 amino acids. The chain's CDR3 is CASSQETGGITGANVLTF. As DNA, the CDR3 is TGTGCCAGCAGCCAAGAGACAGGGGGCATTACCGGGGCCAACGTCCTGACTTTC.

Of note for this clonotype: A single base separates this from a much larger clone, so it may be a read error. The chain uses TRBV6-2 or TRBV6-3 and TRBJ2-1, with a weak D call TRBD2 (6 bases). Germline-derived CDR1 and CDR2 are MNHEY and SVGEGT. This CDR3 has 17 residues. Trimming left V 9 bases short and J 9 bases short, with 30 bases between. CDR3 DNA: TGTGCCAGTAGTAGAGATACCGTGACTAGATTCGGCCCTGAGCAGTTCTTC. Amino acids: CASSRDTVTRFGPEQFF.

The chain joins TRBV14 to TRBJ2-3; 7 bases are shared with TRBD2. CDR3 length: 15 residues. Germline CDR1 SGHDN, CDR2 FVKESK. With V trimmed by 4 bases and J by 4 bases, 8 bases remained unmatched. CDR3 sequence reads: CASSRSSGYADTQYF. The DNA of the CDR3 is TGTGCCAGCAGCCGTTCTAGCGGCTACGCAGATACGCAGTATTTT. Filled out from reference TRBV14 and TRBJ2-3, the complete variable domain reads EAGVTQFPSHSVIEKGQTVTLRCDPISGHDNLYWYRRVMGKEIKFLLHFVKESKQDESGMPNNRFLAERTGGTYSTLKVQPAELEDSGVYFCASSRSSGYADTQYFGPGTRLTVL.

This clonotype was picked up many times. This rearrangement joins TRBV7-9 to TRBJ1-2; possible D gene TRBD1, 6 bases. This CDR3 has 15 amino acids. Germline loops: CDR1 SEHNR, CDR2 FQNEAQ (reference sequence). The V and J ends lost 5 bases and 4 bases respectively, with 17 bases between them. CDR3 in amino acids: CASSPLPDRFYGYTF. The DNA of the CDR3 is TGTGCCAGCAGCCCGCTCCCGGACAGATTCTATGGCTACACCTTC.

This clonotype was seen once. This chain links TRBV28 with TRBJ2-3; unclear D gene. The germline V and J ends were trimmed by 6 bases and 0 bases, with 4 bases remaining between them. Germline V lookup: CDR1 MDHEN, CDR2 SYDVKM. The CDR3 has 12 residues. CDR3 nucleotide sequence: TGTGCCAGCAGGATTAGCACAGATACGCAGTATTTT. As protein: CASRISTDTQYF.

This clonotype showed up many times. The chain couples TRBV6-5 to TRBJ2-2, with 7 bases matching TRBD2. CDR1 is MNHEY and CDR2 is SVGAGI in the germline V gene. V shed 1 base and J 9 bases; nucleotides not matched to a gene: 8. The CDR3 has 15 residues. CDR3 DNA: TGTGCCAGCAGTTACTGGGGGGGATGGCCCCGGGAGCTGTTTTTT. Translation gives CASSYWGGWPRELFF.

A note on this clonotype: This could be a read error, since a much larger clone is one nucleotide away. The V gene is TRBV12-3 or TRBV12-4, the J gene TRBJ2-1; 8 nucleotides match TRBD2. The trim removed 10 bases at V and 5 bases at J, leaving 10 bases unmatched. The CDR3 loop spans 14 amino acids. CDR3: CANTNSGINNEQFF. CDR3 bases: TGTGCCAACACCAATAGCGGGATAAACAATGAGCAGTTCTTC.

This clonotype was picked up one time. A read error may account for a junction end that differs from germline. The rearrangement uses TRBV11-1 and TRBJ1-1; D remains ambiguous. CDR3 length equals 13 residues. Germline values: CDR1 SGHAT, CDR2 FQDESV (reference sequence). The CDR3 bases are TGTACCAGCAGCTACCACATGAACACTGAAGCTTTCTTT. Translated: CTSSYHMNTEAFF.

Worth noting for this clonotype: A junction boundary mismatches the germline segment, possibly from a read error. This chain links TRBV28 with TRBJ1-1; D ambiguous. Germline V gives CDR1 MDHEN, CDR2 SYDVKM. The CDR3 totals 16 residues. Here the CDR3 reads CSSSSELRGRNTEAFF. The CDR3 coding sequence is TGTTCCAGCAGTTCAGAGCTGCGGGGAAGAAACACTGAAGCTTTCTTT.

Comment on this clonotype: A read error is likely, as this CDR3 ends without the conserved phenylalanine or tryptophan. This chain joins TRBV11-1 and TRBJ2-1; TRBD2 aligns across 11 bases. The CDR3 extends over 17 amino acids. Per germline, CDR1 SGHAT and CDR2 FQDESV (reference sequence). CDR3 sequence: CASSLAQGLAAYNEQFS. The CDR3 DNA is TGCGCCAGCAGCTTAGCGCAGGGACTAGCGGCCTACAATGAGCAGTTCTCC.

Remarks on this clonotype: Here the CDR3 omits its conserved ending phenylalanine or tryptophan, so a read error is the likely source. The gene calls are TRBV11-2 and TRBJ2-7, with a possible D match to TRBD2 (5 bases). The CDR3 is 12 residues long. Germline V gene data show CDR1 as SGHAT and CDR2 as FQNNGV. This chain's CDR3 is CASGLAPLEQYS. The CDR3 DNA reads TGTGCCAGCGGCTTAGCGCCTCTAGAGCAGTACTCC.

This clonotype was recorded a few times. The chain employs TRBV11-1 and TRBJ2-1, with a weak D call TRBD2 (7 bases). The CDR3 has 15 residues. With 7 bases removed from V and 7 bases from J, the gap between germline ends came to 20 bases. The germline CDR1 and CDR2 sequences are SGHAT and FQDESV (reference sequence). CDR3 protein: CASTTWGGGSNEQFF. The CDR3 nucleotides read TGTGCCAGCACCACGTGGGGGGGCGGGAGTAATGAGCAGTTCTTC. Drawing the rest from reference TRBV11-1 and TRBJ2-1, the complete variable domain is EAEVAQSPRYKITEKSQAVAFWCDPISGHATLYWYRQILGQGPELLVQFQDESVVDDSQLPKDRFSAERLKGVDSTLKIQPAELGDSAMYLCASTTWGGGSNEQFFGPGTRLTVL.

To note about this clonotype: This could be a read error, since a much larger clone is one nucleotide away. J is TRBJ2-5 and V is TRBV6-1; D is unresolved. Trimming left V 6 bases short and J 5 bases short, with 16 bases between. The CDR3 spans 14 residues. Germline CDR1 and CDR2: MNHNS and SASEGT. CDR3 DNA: TGTGCCAGCAGACAAACAGTGGGCTGGGAGACCCAGTACTTC. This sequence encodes CASRQTVGWETQYF.